This record covers a single T cell receptor (beta chain). The antigen is undetermined. The data derive from a study of tumor-infiltrating lymphocytes in localized non-small cell lung cancer. The overall study: Patients included smokers and never-smokers with various histologies, some sampled after neoadjuvant chemotherapy. Regarding the study as a whole: Different pieces of the same tissue went to different assays, confounding technical variation with intratumor heterogeneity. No T-cell fraction difference was seen between IM1 and IM2 tumors.

Germline V gene lookup returns CDR1 SGHTA and CDR2 FQGNSA. V lost 1 base to trimming and J lost 5 bases, with 15 bases between them. The CDR3 is 15 amino acids. Sequenced by immunoSEQ multiplex PCR; TCRdb stores in-frame clones only, minus some. In the table there are about 7,100 clones, roughly three fifths of which are singletons. The TCR was taken from a human donor with non-small cell lung cancer. The sample taken for sequencing was uninvolved lung tissue not adjacent to the tumor. The chain combines TRBV7-2 with TRBJ2-7; weak D call: TRBD2 (6 bases). CDR3 protein: CASSLVHGEVHEQYF. CDR3 sequence (DNA): TGTGCCAGCAGCTTAGTTCACGGGGAGGTCCACGAGCAGTACTTC. The complete variable domain, with remaining parts taken from reference TRBV7-2 and TRBJ2-7, reads GAGVSQSPSNKVTEKGKDVELRCDPISGHTALYWYRQSLGQGLEFLIYFQGNSAPDKSGLPSDRFSAERTGGSVSTLTIQRTQQEDSAVYLCASSLVHGEVHEQYFGPGTRLTVT.